Each of the 20 T cell receptor beta chains below was sequenced from the same sample in a study of blood T cells in healthy people across ages (dated by TCRdb to the mid-2010s). Library prep was done by 5' RACE. TCRdb lists the instrument as Illumina HiSeq 2500. A second PCR of roughly 7 to 11 cycles was performed with a sample-barcoded 5' primer and a J-beta primer mix. TCRdb passed the public sequencing reads through fastp at Q25 and MiXCR, retaining productive beta sequences. Here each entry gathers all rows of one CDR3 protein and keeps the most common genes and DNA. The sample has about 900,000 distinct CDR3 sequences on record, roughly 48% of them singletons. Clones ranked in the top ten supply 10% to 15% of the sample. The specimen was blood. The receptors originated from a young man in good health.

The table lists this clonotype with a few counts. This chain uses TRBV28 with TRBJ2-7; 7 nucleotides agree with TRBD1. With V trimmed by 8 bases and J by 1 base, 8 bases remained unmatched. This CDR3 spans 14 amino acids. Germline lookup yields CDR1 MDHEN and CDR2 SYDVKM. DNA of the CDR3: TGTGCCAGCGGCTCCGGGACAGAGTCCTACGAGCAGTACTTC. It specifies CASGSGTESYEQYF.

This clonotype came up once. A read error may account for a junction end that differs from germline. This chain uses TRBV4-3 with TRBJ2-1; perhaps TRBD1 as D (6 bases). CDR3 size: 17 residues. Germline V CDR1 and CDR2: LGHNA, YSLEER. CDR3 DNA sequence: TGCGTCAGCAGCCCCGATCCGTATAGGGGGTTTAGGGATGAGCAGTTCTTC. Translation: CVSSPDPYRGFRDEQFF.

The rearrangement joins TRBV5-4 to TRBJ2-7; no reliable D call. Germline CDR1 SGHNT, CDR2 YYREEE (reference sequence). The germline V and J ends were trimmed by 2 bases and 5 bases, with 8 bases remaining between them. The CDR3 length is 12 residues. The CDR3 sequence: CASSFTRHEQYF. CDR3 bases: TGTGCCAGCAGCTTTACACGGCACGAGCAGTACTTC.

This clonotype was counted a few times. In DNA form, the CDR3 reads TGCAGTGCTAGAGACGGGCGGAGGAATCAGCCCCAGCATTTT. The encoded protein is CSARDGRRNQPQHF. This chain connects TRBV20-1 to TRBJ1-5; D gene uncertain. Germline V gene sequence: CDR1 DFQATT, CDR2 SNEGSKA (reference sequence). The CDR3 runs to 14 residues. V lost 0 bases, J lost 4 bases, and 10 bases lay in between.

As regards this clonotype: This may stem from a read error, because a much larger clone lies one nucleotide away. The V gene is TRBV6-6, the J gene TRBJ2-1; 12 bases are a match to TRBD2. The last part of the DNA fits TRBJ2-7 better; the J call may be wrong. In germline, CDR1 is MNHNY, CDR2 SVGAGI (reference sequence). The CDR3 is made up of 17 amino acids. CDR3 residues: CASSPQSTSGGYNEQYF. The CDR3, as DNA: TGTGCCAGCAGCCCGCAGTCGACTAGCGGGGGATACAATGAGCAGTACTTC.

This clonotype appeared a few times. This CDR3 is CASSQIQGSYEQYF. In nucleotides, the CDR3 is TGCGCCAGCAGCCAGATTCAGGGATCCTACGAGCAGTACTTC. This chain links TRBV4-1 with TRBJ2-7, with D possibly matching TRBD1 (5 bases). Germline loops: CDR1 MGHRA, CDR2 YSYEKL. V lost 3 bases to trimming and J lost 1 base, with 10 bases between them. The CDR3 loop spans 14 amino acids.

This rearrangement joins TRBV4-3 to TRBJ2-7; the match to TRBD2 covers 7 bases. Trimming cost V 1 base and J 1 base; bases outside gene matches: 7. Germline-derived CDR1 and CDR2 are LGHNA and YSLEER. The CDR3 totals 16 residues. As DNA, the CDR3 is TGCGCCAGCAGCCAAGGATTGACGGGGGGTTCCTACGAGCAGTACTTC. Residues: CASSQGLTGGSYEQYF.

The V call is TRBV27, the J call TRBJ1-6; no reliable D call. Germline CDR1 MNHEY, CDR2 SMNVEV (reference sequence). The CDR3 length is 13 residues. The ends were cut back, 11 bases at V and 6 bases at J, with 14 bases in the middle. CDR3 DNA: TGTGCCGGCACCTCAGGCCCTAATTCACCCCTCCACTTT. Its protein is CAGTSGPNSPLHF.

The V call is TRBV12-3 or TRBV12-4, the J call TRBJ2-7; D call uncertain. Trimming removed 0 bases from V and 0 bases from J, with 9 bases in between. The CDR3 covers 15 residues. The CDR3: CASSLADASSYEQYF. The DNA for the CDR3 is TGTGCCAGCAGTTTAGCGGACGCAAGCTCCTACGAGCAGTACTTC.

This clonotype turned up a few times. The V call is TRBV20-1, the J call TRBJ1-6, with D tentatively TRBD1 (5 bases). CDR1 DFQATT and CDR2 SNEGSKA come from the germline V gene (reference sequence). The V end was cut by 3 bases, the J end by 4 bases, with 7 bases between. The CDR3 totals 13 residues. CDR3 nucleotide sequence: TGCAGTGCTAGCAGGGAGTATAATTCACCCCTCCACTTT. Protein: CSASREYNSPLHF.

This clonotype was counted a few times. This chain links TRBV12-3 or TRBV12-4 with TRBJ2-3, with TRBD1 identical over 9 bases. V lost 6 bases and J lost 3; bases outside the gene matches: 4. The CDR3 loop spans 14 amino acids. Here the CDR3 DNA reads TGTGCCAGCAGACCGGGACAGGGAACAGATACGCAGTATTTT. Protein product: CASRPGQGTDTQYF.

The chain recombines TRBV7-9 with TRBJ2-2, with D hard to call. Trimming shortened V by 2 bases and J by 1 base, and 8 bases separated the two germline ends. The germline V gene has CDR1 SEHNR and CDR2 FQNEAQ (reference sequence). The CDR3 loop spans 15 amino acids. The CDR3 spells CASSLWPQNTGELFF. The CDR3 DNA reads TGTGCCAGCAGCTTATGGCCCCAGAACACCGGGGAGCTGTTTTTT.

This chain connects TRBV6-6 to TRBJ2-4, with D uncertain. The DNA end lines up better with TRBJ2-7; the J call may be wrong. The CDR3 extends over 14 amino acids. The germline CDR1 and CDR2 sequences are MNHNY and SVGAGI (reference sequence). The CDR3: CASSSPVQIYEQYF. The CDR3 nucleotides read TGTGCCAGCAGCTCTCCTGTCCAAATCTACGAGCAGTACTTC.

The genes are TRBV20-1 and TRBJ2-7; tentative D call: TRBD2 (5 bases). Per the germline V gene, CDR1 is DFQATT and CDR2 is SNEGSKA (reference sequence). V was trimmed by 1 base and J by 3 bases, leaving 13 bases between them. The CDR3 covers 14 residues. The CDR3 is CSARGLAGFYEQYF. CDR3 DNA: TGCAGTGCTAGAGGGCTAGCAGGCTTCTACGAGCAGTACTTC.

V gene TRBV15 combines with J gene TRBJ2-3; 9 nucleotides match TRBD1. The V gene end was trimmed by 3 bases and the J gene end by 5 bases; junction bases not matched to a gene: 6. The CDR3 length is 15 residues. The germline V gene has CDR1 LNHNV and CDR2 YYDKDF (reference sequence). For the CDR3, the DNA is TGTGCCACCAGCAGGCGGGACAGGGATATAGATACGCAGTATTTT. Translating it yields CATSRRDRDIDTQYF.

In this sample, this clonotype turned up many times. This chain joins TRBV4-2 and TRBJ2-5; unclear D gene. The CDR3 is made up of 14 amino acids. CDR1 is LGHNA, CDR2 YNFKEQ, per germline. The ends were cut back, 5 bases at V and 5 bases at J, with 15 bases in the middle. The CDR3 nucleotides are TGTGCCAGCAGCAGCACCCCAGATGGGGAGACCCAGTACTTC. It specifies CASSSTPDGETQYF.

The chain has TRBV4-3 and TRBJ2-3; 7 bases align to TRBD2. CDR1 is LGHNA, CDR2 YSLEER, per germline. V shed 0 bases and J 5 bases; nucleotides not matched to a gene: 8. The CDR3 length is 16 residues. Written as DNA, the CDR3 is TGCGCCAGCAGCCAAGATGGAGCGAGCGGGGAAGATACGCAGTATTTT. Its protein product is CASSQDGASGEDTQYF.

The V and J genes are TRBV3-1 and TRBJ2-7; D uncertain. The CDR3 covers 15 residues. Germline V lookup: CDR1 LGHDT, CDR2 YNNKEL (reference sequence). The ends were cut back, 3 bases at V and 2 bases at J, with 14 bases in the middle. This CDR3 reads CASSHRRQKAYEQYF. In DNA, the CDR3 is TGTGCCAGCAGCCACCGGAGACAAAAAGCCTACGAGCAGTACTTC.

As to this clonotype: A read error may be the cause here, since a much bigger clone is one base away. This chain connects TRBV20-1 to TRBJ2-4; 11 bases fit TRBD2. The J call may be mistaken, given a closer DNA end match to TRBJ2-5. In germline, CDR1 is DFQATT, CDR2 SNEGSKA (reference sequence). This CDR3 comprises 14 residues. The CDR3 DNA reads as TGCAGTGTCAATGGACTAGCGGGTCAAGAGACCCAGTACTTC. Encoded protein: CSVNGLAGQETQYF.

In the case of this clonotype: At one end, the junction sequence differs from germline, possibly due to a read error. The rearrangement joins TRBV20-1 to TRBJ2-1, with 10 bases aligning to TRBD1. Germline V gives CDR1 DFQATT, CDR2 SNEGSKA (reference sequence). The CDR3 runs to 14 residues. The CDR3 bases are TGCAGTGCTAGTCGGGACAGGGGTGAGAATGAGCAGTTCTTT. This translates into CSASRDRGENEQFF.